This T cell receptor beta chain was obtained from a study of blood T cells in healthy people across ages. A sample-barcoded 5' primer and a J-beta primer mix were used in a second PCR of roughly 7 to 11 cycles. TCRdb processed the 5' RACE reads anew with MiXCR; each CDR3 protein has one entry. Among about 730,000 distinct CDR3 sequences listed, 35% to 45% were seen once. This clonotype came up once. Its antigen is as yet unknown. Study-level results: Without sorted subsets, naive and antigen-experienced compartments could not be conclusively compared.

The CDR3 consists of 15 residues. V was clipped by 5 bases and J by 3 bases, with 14 bases between them. Germline CDR1 is MNHEY and CDR2 is SMNVEV (reference sequence). The sequence came from a woman aged 55-70 years in good health. The sequencing input was blood. This chain uses TRBV27 with TRBJ1-5; tentative D call: TRBD1 (5 bases). CDR3 sequence reads: CASSPGAGYNQPQHF. DNA of the CDR3: TGTGCCAGCAGTCCCGGGGCAGGGTACAATCAGCCCCAGCATTTT.